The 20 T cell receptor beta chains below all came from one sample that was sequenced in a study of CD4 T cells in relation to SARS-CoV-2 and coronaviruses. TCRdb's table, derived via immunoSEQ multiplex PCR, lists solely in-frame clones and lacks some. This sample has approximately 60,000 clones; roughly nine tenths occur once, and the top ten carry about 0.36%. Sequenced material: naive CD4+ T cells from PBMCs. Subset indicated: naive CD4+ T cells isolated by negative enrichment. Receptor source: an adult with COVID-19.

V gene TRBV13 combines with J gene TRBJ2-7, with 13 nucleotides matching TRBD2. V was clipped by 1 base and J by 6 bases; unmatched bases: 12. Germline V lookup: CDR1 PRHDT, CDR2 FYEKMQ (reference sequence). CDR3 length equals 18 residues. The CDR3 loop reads CASSLVGFFGTSGTEQYF. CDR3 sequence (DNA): TGTGCCAGCAGCTTAGTAGGGTTCTTTGGGACTAGCGGGACCGAGCAGTACTTC.

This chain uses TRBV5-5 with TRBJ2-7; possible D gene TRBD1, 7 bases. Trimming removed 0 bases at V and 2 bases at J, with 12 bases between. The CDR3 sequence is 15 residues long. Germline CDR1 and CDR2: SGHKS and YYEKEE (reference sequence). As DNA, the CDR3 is TGTGCCAGCAGCTTGGTCGGGGGACAGACCTACGAGCAGTACTTC. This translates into CASSLVGGQTYEQYF.

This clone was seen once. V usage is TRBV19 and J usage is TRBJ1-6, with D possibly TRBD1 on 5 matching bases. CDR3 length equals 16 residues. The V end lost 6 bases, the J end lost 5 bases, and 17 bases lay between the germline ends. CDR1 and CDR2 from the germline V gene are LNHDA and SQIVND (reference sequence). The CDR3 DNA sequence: TGTGCCAGTAGGCCGGGACCCTTCTCGAATAATTCACCCCTCCACTTT. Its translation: CASRPGPFSNNSPLHF.

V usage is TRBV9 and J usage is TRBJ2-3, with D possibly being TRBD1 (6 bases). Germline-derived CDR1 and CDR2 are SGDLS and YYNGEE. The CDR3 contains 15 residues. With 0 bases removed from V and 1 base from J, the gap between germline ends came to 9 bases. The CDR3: CASSVGTARTDTQYF. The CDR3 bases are TGTGCCAGCAGCGTAGGGACAGCCCGCACAGATACGCAGTATTTT.

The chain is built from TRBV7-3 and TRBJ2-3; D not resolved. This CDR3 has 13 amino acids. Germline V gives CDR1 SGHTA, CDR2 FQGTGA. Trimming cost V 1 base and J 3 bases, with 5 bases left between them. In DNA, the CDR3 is TGTGCCAGCAGCTTAATGAGAACAGATACGCAGTATTTT. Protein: CASSLMRTDTQYF.

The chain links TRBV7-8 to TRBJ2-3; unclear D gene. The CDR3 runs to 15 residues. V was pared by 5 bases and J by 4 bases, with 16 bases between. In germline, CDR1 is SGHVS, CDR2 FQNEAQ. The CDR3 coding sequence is TGTGCCAGCAGCACCGGTCGGCTTTTCTCAGATACGCAGTATTTT. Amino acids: CASSTGRLFSDTQYF.

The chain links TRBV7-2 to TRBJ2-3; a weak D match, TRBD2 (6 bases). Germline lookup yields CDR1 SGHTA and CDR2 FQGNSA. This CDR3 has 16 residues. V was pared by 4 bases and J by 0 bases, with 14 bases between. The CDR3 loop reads CASSSGTFTSTDTQYF. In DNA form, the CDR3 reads TGTGCCAGCAGCTCTGGGACTTTTACAAGCACAGATACGCAGTATTTT. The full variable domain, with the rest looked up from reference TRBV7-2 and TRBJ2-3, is GAGVSQSPSNKVTEKGKDVELRCDPISGHTALYWYRQSLGQGLEFLIYFQGNSAPDKSGLPSDRFSAERTGGSVSTLTIQRTQQEDSAVYLCASSSGTFTSTDTQYFGPGTRLTVL.

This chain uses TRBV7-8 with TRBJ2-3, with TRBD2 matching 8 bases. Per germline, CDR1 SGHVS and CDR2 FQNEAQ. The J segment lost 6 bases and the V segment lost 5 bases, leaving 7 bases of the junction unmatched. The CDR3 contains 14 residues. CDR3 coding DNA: TGTGCCAGCAGCCCCAGCGGGGGAAGGGATACGCAGTATTTT. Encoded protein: CASSPSGGRDTQYF.

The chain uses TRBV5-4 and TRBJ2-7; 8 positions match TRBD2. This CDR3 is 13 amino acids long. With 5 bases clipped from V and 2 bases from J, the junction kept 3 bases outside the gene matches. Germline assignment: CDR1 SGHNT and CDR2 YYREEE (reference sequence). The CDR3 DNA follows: TGTGCCAGCAGGGCGGGGGGCGCCTACGAGCAGTACTTC. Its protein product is CASRAGGAYEQYF.

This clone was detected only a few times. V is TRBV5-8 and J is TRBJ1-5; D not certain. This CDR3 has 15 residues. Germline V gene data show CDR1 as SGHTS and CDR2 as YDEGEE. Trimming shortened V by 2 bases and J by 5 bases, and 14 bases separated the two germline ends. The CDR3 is CASSFGTVRDQPQHF. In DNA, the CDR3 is TGTGCCAGCAGCTTCGGAACAGTTAGAGATCAGCCCCAGCATTTT.

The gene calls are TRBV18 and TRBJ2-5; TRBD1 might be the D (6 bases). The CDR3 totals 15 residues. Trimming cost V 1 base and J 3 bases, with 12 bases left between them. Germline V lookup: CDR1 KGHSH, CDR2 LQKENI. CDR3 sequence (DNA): TGTGCCAGCTCACCACGACTGGGGGCTGAAGAGACCCAGTACTTC. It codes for CASSPRLGAEETQYF.

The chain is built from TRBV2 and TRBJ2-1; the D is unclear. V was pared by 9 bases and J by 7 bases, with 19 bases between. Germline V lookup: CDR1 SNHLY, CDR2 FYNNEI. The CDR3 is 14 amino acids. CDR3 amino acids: CASSRGARSNEQFF. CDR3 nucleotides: TGTGCCAGTTCCCGCGGCGCTAGGTCGAATGAGCAGTTCTTC.

The chain's CDR3 is CASSYDRDGYNEQFF. For the CDR3, the DNA is TGTGCCAGCAGTTACGACAGGGACGGCTACAATGAGCAGTTCTTC. J is TRBJ2-1 and V is TRBV6-5; 7 bases are a match to TRBD1. V shed 2 bases and J 3 bases; nucleotides not matched to a gene: 4. The CDR3 contains 15 residues. Germline assignment: CDR1 MNHEY and CDR2 SVGAGI.

This chain's CDR3 is CASSQANYGYTF. Here the CDR3 DNA reads TGTGCCAGCAGCCAGGCAAACTATGGCTACACCTTC. The chain links TRBV4-2 to TRBJ1-2; D is uncertain. V lost 3 bases and J lost 2, with 4 bases in between. The CDR3 spans 12 residues. Germline V CDR1 and CDR2: LGHNA, YNFKEQ.

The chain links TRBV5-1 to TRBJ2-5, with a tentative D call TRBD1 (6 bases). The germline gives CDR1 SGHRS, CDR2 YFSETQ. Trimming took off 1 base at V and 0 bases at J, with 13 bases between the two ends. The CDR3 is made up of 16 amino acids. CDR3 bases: TGCGCCAGCAGCTTGTGGGGGACAACGTACCAAGAGACCCAGTACTTC. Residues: CASSLWGTTYQETQYF.

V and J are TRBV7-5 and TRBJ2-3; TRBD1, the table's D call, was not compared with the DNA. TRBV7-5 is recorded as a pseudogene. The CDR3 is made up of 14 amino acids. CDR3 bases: TGTGCCAGAAGCTTGGACAGGGAGAAGAGCACGCAGTATTTT. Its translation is CARSLDREKSTQYF.

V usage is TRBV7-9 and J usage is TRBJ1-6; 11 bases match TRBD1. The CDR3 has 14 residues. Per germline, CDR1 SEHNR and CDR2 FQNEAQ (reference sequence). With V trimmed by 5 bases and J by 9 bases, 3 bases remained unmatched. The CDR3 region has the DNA TGTGCCAGCAGCCCCGGGACAGGGGGTTCACCCCTCCACTTT. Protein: CASSPGTGGSPLHF.

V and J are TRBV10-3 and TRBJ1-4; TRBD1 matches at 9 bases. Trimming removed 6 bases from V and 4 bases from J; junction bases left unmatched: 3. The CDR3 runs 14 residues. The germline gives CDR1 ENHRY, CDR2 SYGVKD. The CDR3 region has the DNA TGTGCCATCAGGGGACAGGGCGATAATGAAAAACTGTTTTTT. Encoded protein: CAIRGQGDNEKLFF.

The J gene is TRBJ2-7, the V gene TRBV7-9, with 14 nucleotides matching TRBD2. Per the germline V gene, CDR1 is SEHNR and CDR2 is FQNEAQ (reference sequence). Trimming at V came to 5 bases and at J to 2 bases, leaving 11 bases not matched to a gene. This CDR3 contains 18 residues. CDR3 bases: TGTGCCAGCAGCATGGACAGGGGACTAGCGGGAGCAACCTACGAGCAGTACTTC. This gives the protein CASSMDRGLAGATYEQYF.

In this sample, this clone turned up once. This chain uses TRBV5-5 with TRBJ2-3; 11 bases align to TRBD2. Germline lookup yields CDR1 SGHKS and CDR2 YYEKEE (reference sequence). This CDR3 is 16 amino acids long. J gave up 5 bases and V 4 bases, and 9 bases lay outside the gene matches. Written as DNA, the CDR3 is TGTGCCAGCAGCAGGTTGATAGCGGGAGGGCAAGATACGCAGTATTTT. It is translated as CASSRLIAGGQDTQYF.